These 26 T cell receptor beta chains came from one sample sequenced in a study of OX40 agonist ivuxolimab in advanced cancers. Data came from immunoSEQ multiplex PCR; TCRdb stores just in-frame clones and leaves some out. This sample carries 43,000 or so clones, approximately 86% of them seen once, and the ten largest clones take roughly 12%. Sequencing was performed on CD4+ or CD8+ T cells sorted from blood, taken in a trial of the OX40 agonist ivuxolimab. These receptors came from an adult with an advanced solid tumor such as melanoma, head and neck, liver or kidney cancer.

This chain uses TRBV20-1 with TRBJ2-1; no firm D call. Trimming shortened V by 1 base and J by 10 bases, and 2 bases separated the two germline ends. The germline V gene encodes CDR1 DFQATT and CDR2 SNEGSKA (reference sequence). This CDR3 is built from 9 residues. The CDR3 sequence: CSARGEQFF. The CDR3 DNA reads TGCAGTGCTAGAGGCGAGCAGTTCTTC.

The CDR3 spells CATGQVVNTEAFF. As DNA, the CDR3 is TGTGCCACCGGACAAGTGGTGAACACTGAAGCTTTCTTT. The chain recombines TRBV6-5 with TRBJ1-1, with TRBD1 as a possible D gene (5 bases). Germline lookup yields CDR1 MNHEY and CDR2 SVGAGI. The CDR3 is 13 residues long. V was trimmed by 10 bases and J by 0 bases, leaving 12 bases between them.

CDR3 nucleotides: TGTGCCAGCAGCTTAGTTGCGACTGAGCAGTTCTTC. Its translation: CASSLVATEQFF. The chain links TRBV7-3 to TRBJ2-1; D is unresolved. The CDR3 has 12 residues. CDR1 SGHTA and CDR2 FQGTGA come from the germline V gene. Trimming cost V 2 bases and J 9 bases, with 8 bases left between them.

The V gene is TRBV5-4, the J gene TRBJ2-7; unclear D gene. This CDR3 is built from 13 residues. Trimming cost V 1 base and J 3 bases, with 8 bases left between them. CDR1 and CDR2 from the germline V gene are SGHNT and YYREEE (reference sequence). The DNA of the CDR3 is TGTGCCAGCAGCTTGTCGGGTTACTACGAGCAGTACTTC. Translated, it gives CASSLSGYYEQYF.

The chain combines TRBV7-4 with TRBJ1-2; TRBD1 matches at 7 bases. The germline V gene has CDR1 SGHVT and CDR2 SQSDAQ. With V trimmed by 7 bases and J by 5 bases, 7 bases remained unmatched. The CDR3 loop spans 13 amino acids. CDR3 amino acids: CASIRQGRYGYTF. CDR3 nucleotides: TGTGCCAGCATCAGACAGGGACGGTATGGCTACACCTTC.

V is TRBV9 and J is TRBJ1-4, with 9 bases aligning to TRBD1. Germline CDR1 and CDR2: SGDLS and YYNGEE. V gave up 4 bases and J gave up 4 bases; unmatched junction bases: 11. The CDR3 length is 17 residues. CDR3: CASSPHSGQGSNEKLFF. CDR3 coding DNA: TGTGCCAGCAGCCCGCATTCCGGACAGGGGAGTAATGAAAAACTGTTTTTT. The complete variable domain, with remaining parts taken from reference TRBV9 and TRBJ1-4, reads DSGVTQTPKHLITATGQRVTLRCSPRSGDLSVYWYQQSLDQGLQFLIQYYNGEERAKGNILERFSAQQFPDLHSELNLSSLELGDSALYFCASSPHSGQGSNEKLFFGSGTQLSVL.

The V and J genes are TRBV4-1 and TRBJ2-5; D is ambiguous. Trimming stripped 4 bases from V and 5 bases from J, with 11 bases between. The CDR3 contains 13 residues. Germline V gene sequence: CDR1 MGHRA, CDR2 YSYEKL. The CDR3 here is CASSPTDRETQYF. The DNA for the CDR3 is TGCGCCAGCAGCCCGACGGACCGGGAGACCCAGTACTTC.

CDR3 protein: CASSTNRGRRRYEQFF. The DNA of the CDR3 is TGTGCCAGCAGCACCAACAGGGGGCGTCGAAGATATGAGCAGTTCTTC. This chain links TRBV7-8 with TRBJ2-1, with TRBD1 matching 9 bases. Trimming cost V 5 bases and J 8 bases; bases outside gene matches: 13. CDR1 is SGHVS and CDR2 is FQNEAQ in the germline V gene. This CDR3 is 16 amino acids long.

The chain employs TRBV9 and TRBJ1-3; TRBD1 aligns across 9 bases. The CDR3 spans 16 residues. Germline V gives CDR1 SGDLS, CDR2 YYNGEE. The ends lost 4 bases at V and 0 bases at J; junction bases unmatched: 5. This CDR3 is CASSRTGENSGNTIYF. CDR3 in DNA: TGTGCCAGCAGCCGGACAGGGGAAAACTCTGGAAACACCATATATTTT.

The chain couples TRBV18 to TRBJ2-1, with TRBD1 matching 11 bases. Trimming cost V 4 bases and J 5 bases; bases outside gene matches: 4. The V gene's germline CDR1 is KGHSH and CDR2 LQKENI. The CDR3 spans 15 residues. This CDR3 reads CASSLGQGANNEQFF. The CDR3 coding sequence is TGTGCCAGCTCACTCGGACAGGGGGCGAACAATGAGCAGTTCTTC.

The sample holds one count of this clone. CDR3 protein: CASRPRDRGVEQYF. For the CDR3, the DNA is TGTGCCAGCAGACCCCGGGACAGGGGGGTCGAGCAGTACTTC. V usage is TRBV6-5 and J usage is TRBJ2-7, with 11 bases matching TRBD1. This CDR3 has 14 residues. Unmatched junction bases numbered 7, after V lost 6 bases and J lost 6 bases. CDR1 MNHEY and CDR2 SVGAGI come from the germline V gene.

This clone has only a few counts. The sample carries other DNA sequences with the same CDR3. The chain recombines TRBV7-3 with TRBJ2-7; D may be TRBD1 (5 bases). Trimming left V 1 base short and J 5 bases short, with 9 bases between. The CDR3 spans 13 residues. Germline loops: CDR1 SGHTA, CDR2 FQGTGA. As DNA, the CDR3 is TGTGCCAGCAGCTTAAAGGTCAGGGACGAGCAGTACTTC. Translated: CASSLKVRDEQYF.

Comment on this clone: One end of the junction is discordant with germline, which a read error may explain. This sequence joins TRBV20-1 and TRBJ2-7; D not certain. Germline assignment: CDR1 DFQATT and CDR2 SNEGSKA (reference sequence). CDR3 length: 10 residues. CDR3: CSASGEGTFF. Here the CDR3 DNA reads TGCAGTGCTAGCGGTGAAGGCACTTTCTTC.

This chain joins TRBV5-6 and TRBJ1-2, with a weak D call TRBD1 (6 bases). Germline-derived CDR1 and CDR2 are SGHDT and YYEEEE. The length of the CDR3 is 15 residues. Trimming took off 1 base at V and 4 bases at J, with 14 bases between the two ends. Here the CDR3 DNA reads TGTGCCAGCAGCTTGAACAGGGAGGCGTTCTATGGCTACACCTTC. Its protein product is CASSLNREAFYGYTF.

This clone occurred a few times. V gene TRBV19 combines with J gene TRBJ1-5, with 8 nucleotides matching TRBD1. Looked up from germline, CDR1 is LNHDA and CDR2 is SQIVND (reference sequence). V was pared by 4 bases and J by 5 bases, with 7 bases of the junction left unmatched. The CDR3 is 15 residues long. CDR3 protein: CASSNQGARYQPQHF. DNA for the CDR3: TGTGCCAGTAGTAACCAGGGGGCTAGATATCAGCCCCAGCATTTT.

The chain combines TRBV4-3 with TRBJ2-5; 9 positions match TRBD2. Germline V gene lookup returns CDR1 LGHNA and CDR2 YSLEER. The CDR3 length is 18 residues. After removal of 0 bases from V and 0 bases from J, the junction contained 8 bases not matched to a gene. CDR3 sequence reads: CASSQDASGASYQETQYF. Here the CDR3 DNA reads TGCGCCAGCAGCCAAGATGCTAGCGGGGCTTCGTACCAAGAGACCCAGTACTTC.

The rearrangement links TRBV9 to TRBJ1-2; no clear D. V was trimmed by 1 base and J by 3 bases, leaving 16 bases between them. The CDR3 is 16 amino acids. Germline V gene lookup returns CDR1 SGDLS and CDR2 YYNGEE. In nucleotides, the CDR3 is TGTGCCAGCAGCGTAAGTCGAGGGCAGGATCACTATGGCTACACCTTC. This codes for CASSVSRGQDHYGYTF. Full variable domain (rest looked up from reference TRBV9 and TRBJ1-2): DSGVTQTPKHLITATGQRVTLRCSPRSGDLSVYWYQQSLDQGLQFLIQYYNGEERAKGNILERFSAQQFPDLHSELNLSSLELGDSALYFCASSVSRGQDHYGYTFGSGTRLTVV.

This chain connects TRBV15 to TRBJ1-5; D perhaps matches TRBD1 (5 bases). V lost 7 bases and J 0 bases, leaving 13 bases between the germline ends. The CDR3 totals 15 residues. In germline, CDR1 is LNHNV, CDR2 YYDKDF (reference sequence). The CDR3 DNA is TGTGCCACCAAGAGAGACAGTGATAGCAATCAGCCCCAGCATTTT. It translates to CATKRDSDSNQPQHF.

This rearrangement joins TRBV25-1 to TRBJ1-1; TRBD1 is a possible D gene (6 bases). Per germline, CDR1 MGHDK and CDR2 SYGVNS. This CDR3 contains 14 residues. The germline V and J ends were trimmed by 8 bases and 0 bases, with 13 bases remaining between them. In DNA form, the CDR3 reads TGTGCCAGCCGGGGACAACCCCTGAACACTGAAGCTTTCTTT. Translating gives CASRGQPLNTEAFF.

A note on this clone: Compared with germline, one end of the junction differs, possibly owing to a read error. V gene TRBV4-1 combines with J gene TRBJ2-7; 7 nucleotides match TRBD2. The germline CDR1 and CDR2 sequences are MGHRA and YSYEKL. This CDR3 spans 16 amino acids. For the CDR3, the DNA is TGCGCCAGCAGTCAAGATATGAGCGGGGACTCCTACGAGCAGTACTTC. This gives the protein CASSQDMSGDSYEQYF.

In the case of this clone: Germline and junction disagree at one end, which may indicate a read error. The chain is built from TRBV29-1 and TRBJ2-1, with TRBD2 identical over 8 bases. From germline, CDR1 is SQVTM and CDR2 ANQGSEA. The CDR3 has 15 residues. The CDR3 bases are TGCAGCGTGGCGCGTTCAGCGGGAGATTACAATGGGCAGTTCTTC. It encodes CSVARSAGDYNGQFF.

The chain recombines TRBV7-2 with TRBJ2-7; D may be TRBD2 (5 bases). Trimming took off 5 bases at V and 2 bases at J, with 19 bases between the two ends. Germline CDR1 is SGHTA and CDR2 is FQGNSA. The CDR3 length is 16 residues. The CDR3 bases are TGTGCCAGCAGCCCAACCTTAGCGACTACCACCTACGAGCAGTACTTC. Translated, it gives CASSPTLATTTYEQYF.

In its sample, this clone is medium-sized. The CDR3 is CASSGGSNSPLHF. Written as DNA, the CDR3 is TGTGCCAGCAGCGGGGGATCCAATTCACCCCTCCACTTT. The chain joins TRBV6-4 to TRBJ1-6, with TRBD1 as a possible D gene (5 bases). CDR1 is MRHNA, CDR2 SNTAGT, per germline. This CDR3 has 13 residues. The ends were cut back, 6 bases at V and 7 bases at J, with 10 bases in the middle.

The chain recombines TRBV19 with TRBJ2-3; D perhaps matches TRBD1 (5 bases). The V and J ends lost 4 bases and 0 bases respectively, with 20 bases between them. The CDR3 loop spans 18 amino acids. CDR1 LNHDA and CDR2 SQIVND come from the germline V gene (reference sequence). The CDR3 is CASSTRAGAGPSTDTQYF. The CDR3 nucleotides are TGTGCCAGTAGTACCCGTGCTGGGGCAGGACCTAGCACAGATACGCAGTATTTT.

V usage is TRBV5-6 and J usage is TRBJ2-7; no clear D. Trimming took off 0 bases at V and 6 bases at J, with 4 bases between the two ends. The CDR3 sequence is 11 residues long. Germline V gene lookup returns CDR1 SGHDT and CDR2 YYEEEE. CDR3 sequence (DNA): TGTGCCAGCAGCTTGGGAGCCGAGCAGTACTTC. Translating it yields CASSLGAEQYF. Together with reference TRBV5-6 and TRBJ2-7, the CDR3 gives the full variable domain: DAGVTQSPTHLIKTRGQQVTLRCSPKSGHDTVSWYQQALGQGPQFIFQYYEEEERQRGNFPDRFSGHQFPNYSSELNVNALLLGDSALYLCASSLGAEQYFGPGTRLTVT.

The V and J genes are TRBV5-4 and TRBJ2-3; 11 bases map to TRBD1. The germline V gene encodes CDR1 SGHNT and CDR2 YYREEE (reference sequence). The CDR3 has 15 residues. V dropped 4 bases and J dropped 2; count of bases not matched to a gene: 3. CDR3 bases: TGTGCCAGCAGCCCGGACAGGGGGCACACAGATACGCAGTATTTT. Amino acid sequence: CASSPDRGHTDTQYF.